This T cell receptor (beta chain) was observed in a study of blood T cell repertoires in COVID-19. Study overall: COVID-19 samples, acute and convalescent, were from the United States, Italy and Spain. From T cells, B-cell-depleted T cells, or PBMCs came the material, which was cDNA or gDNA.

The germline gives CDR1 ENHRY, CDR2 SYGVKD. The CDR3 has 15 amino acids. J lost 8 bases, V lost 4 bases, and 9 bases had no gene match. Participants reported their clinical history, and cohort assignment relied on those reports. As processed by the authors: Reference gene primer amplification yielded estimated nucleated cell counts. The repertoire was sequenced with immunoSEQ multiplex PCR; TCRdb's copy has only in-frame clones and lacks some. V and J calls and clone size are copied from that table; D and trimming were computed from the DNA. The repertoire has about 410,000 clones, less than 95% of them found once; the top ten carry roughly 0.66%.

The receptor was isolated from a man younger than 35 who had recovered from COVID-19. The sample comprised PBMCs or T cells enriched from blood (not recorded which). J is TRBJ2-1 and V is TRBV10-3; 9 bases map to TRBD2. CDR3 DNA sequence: TGTGCCATCAGTGGAACGATAGCGGGAGTATATGAGCAGTTCTTC. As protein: CAISGTIAGVYEQFF.